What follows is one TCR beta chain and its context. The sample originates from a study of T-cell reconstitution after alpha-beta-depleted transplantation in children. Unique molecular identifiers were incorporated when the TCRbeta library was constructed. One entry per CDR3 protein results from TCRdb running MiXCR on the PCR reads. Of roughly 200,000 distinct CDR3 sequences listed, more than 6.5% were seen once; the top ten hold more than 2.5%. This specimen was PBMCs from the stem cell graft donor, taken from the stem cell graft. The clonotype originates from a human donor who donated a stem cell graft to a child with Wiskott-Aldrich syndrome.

The CDR3 is CSAGEGRAVYGFTGEQYF. CDR3 coding DNA: TGCAGTGCTGGGGAGGGCAGGGCCGTTTACGGATTTACCGGCGAGCAGTACTTC. This chain connects TRBV20-1 to TRBJ2-7; 7 positions agree with TRBD2. The germline V gene has CDR1 DFQATT and CDR2 SNEGSKA (reference sequence). The CDR3 sequence is 18 residues long. The V and J ends lost 5 bases and 6 bases, in that order; junction bases with no gene match: 25.